The clone carrying this TCR beta chain has just a few counts. Its specificity is not known. The CDR3 regions of TCR beta were amplified from RNA transcripts. HTBI primers were used for first-round RT-PCR of the TCR CDR3. Each CDR3 protein is one row after TCRdb ran MiXCR on the multiplex PCR reads. The sample contains about 530,000 distinct CDR3 sequences, 15% to 20% of which appear only once. Germline CDR1 SGDLS, CDR2 YYNGEE. This CDR3 is built from 15 residues. V lost 0 bases to trimming and J lost 2 bases, with 10 bases between them. These data belong to a study of T cells in Graves' hyperthyroidism and ophthalmopathy. Study results and caveats: Ophthalmopathy cases were set apart from stable hyperthyroidism by a 13 V-J model. Clonotypes that were expanded in thyroid above 0.001 mostly appeared in blood too.

Sequencing used blood. The genes are TRBV9 and TRBJ2-3; D is perhaps TRBD1 or TRBD2 (6 bases each). The origin of this receptor is a woman under 30 with Graves' ophthalmopathy. CDR3 sequence (DNA): TGTGCCAGCAGCGTAGATGGGGGGCTCACAGATACGCAGTATTTT. Encoded protein: CASSVDGGLTDTQYF. Full variable domain (missing parts from reference TRBV9 and TRBJ2-3): DSGVTQTPKHLITATGQRVTLRCSPRSGDLSVYWYQQSLDQGLQFLIQYYNGEERAKGNILERFSAQQFPDLHSELNLSSLELGDSALYFCASSVDGGLTDTQYFGPGTRLTVL.